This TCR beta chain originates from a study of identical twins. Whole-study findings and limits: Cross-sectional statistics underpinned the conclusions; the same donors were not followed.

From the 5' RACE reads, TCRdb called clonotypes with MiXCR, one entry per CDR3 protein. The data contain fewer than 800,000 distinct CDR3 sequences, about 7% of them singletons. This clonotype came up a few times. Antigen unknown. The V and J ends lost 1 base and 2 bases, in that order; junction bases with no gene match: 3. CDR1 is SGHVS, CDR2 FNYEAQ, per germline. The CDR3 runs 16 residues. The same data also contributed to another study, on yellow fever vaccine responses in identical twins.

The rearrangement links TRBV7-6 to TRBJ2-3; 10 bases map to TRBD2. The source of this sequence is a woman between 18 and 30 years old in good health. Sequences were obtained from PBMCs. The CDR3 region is CASSLGTSGPTDTQYF. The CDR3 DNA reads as TGTGCCAGCAGCTTAGGGACTAGCGGTCCCACAGATACGCAGTATTTT.